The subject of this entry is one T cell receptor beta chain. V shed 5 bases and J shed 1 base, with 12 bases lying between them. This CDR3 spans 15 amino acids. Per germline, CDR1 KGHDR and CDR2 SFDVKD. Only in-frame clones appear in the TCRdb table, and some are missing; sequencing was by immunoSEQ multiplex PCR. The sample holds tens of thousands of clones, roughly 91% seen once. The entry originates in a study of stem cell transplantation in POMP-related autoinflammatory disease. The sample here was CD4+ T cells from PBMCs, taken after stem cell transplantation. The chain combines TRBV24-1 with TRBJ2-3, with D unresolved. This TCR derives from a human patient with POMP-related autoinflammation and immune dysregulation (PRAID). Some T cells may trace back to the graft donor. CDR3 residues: CATSVQGRGTDTQYF. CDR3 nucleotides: TGTGCCACCAGTGTTCAAGGACGGGGCACAGATACGCAGTATTTT.